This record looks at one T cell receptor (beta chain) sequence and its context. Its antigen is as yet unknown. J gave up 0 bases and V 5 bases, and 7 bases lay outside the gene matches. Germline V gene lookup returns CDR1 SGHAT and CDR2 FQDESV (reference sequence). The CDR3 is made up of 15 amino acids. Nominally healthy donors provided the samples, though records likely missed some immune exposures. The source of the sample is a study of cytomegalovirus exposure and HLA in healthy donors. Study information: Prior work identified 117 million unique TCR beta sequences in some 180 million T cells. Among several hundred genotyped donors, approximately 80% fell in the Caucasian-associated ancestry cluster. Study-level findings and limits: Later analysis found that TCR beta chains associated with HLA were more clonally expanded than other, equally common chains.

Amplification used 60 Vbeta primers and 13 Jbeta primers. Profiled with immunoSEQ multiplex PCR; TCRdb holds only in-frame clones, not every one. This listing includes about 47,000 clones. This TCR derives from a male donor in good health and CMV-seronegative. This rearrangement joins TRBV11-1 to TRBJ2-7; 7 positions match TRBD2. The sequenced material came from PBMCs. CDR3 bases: TGTGCCAGCAGCCACGGGGAGGGCCTCTCCTACGAGCAGTACTTC. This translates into CASSHGEGLSYEQYF.